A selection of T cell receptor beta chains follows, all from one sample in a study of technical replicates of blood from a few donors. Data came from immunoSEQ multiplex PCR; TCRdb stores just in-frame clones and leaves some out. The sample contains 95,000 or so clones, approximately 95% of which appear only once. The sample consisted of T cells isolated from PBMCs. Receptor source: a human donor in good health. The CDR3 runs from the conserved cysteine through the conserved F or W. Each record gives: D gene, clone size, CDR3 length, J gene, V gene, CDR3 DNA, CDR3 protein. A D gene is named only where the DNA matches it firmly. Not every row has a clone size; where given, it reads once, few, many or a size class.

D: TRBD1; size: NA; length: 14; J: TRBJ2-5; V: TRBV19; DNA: TGTGCCAGTAATACAGGGGTCAAAGTAGAGACCCAGTACTTC; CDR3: CASNTGVKVETQYF
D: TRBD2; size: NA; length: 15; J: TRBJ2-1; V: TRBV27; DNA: TGTGCCAGCAGTTTATTTCGGCTAGCGGGAGATGAGCAGTTCTTC; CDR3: CASSLFRLAGDEQFF
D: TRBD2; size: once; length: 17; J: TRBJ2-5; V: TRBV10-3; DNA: TGTGCCATCAGTGATGGGGGGGTTGGTGATGCGTCAGAGACCCAGTACTTC; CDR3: CAISDGGVGDASETQYF
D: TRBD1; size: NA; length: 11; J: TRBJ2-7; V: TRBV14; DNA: TGTGCCAGCAGCCAAGCAGGGACAGGGCGGTTC; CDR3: CASSQAGTGRF
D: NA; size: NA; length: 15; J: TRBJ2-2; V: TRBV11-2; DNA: TGTGCCAGCAGCTTAGGGCTTCATACAGCCGGGGAGCTGTTTTTT; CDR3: CASSLGLHTAGELFF
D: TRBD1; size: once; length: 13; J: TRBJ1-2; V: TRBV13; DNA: TGTGCCAGCAGCCGGACAGGTGACTATGGCTACACCTTC; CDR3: CASSRTGDYGYTF
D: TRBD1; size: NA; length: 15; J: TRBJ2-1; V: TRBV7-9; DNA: TGTGCCAGCAGCTCGGACAGGGACTCCTACAATGAGCAGTTCTTC; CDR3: CASSSDRDSYNEQFF
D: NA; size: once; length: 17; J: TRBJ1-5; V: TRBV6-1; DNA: TGTGCCAGCAGTGAAGCGCTCGGGGGGGGGAGCAATCAGCCCCAGCATTTT; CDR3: CASSEALGGGSNQPQHF
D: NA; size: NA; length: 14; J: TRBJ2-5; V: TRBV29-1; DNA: TGCAGCGTCGACCACCCCCTAGCGTGGGAGACCCAGTACTTC; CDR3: CSVDHPLAWETQYF
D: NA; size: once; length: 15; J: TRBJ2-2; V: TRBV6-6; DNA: TGTGCCAGCAGTTTAGGGGTATGGGACACCGGGGAGCTGTTTTTT; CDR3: CASSLGVWDTGELFF
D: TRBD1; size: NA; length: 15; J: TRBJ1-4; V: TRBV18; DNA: TGTGCCAGCTCGCCAGGACAGGGGCACAATGAAAAACTGTTTTTT; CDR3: CASSPGQGHNEKLFF
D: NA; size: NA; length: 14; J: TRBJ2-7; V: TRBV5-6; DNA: TGTGCCAGCAGCTTTATCCGGTCCTCCTACGAGCAGTACTTC; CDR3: CASSFIRSSYEQYF
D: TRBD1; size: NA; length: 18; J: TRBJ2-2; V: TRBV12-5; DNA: TGTGCTAGTGGTTTGGGCCAGGGGACAGGGAAAAACACCGGGGAGCTGTTTTTT; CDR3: CASGLGQGTGKNTGELFF
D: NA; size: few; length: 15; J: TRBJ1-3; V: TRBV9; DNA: TGTGCCAGCAGCGTTTCGGGACTCTCTGGAAACACCATATATTTT; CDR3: CASSVSGLSGNTIYF
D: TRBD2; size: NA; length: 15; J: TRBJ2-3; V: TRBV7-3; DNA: TGTGCCAGCAGCTTAACAGCGGGAGAGAGGGATACGCAGTATTTT; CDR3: CASSLTAGERDTQYF
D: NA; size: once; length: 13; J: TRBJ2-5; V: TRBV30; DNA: TGTGCCTGGAGTGTATACCCCGGGGAGACCCAGTACTTC; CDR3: CAWSVYPGETQYF
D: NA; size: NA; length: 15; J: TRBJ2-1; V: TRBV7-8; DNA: TGTGCCAGCAGCCCGGTACACAGCTCCTACAATGAGCAGTTCTTC; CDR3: CASSPVHSSYNEQFF
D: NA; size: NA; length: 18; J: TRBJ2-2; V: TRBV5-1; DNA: TGCGCCAGCAGCTTGGATTCAGGGGATGAACTGAGGACCGGGGAGCTGTTTTTT; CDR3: CASSLDSGDELRTGELFF
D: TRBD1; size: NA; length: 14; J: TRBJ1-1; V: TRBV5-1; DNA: TGCGCCAGCAGCTATACAACAGGGGTTTCTGAAGCTTTCTTT; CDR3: CASSYTTGVSEAFF
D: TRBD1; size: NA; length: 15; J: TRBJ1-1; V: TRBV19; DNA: TGTGCCAGTAGTCGCGAGGACAGGGATACTACTGAAGCTTTCTTT; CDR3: CASSREDRDTTEAFF
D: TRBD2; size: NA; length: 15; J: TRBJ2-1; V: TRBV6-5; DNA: TGTGCCATCGGGTTCCGGGGGGAGGGACACAATGAGCAGTTCTTC; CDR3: CAIGFRGEGHNEQFF
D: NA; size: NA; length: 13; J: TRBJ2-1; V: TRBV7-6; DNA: TGTGCCAGCAGCTTAGATCTCTCGGATGAGCAGTTCTTC; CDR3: CASSLDLSDEQFF
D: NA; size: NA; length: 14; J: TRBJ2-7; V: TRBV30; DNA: TGTGCCTGGAGCACCATGAGTGGGCAGAACGAGCAGTACTTC; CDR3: CAWSTMSGQNEQYF
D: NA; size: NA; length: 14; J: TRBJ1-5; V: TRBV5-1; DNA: TGCGCCAGCAGCCCAGGACAGCCCAGCCAGCCCCAGCATTTT; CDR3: CASSPGQPSQPQHF
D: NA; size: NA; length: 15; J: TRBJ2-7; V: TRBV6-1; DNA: TGTGCCAGCAGTGAGGTAGTAGCGGAGGCCTACGAGCAGTACTTC; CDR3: CASSEVVAEAYEQYF
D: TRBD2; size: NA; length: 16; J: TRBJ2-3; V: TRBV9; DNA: TGTGCCAGCAGCCCTAGGGGGACTAGCGGGAGAGATACGCAGTATTTT; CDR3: CASSPRGTSGRDTQYF
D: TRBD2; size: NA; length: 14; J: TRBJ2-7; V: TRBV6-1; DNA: TGTGCCAGCAGGGGGACTAGCGGATATTACGAGCAGTACTTC; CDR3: CASRGTSGYYEQYF
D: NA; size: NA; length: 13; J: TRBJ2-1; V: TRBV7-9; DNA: TGTGCCAGCAGCTTTAGTTCCTACAATGAGCAGTTCTTC; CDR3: CASSFSSYNEQFF
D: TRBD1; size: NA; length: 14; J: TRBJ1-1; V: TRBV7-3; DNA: TGTGCCAGCAGCGCCCGGACAGGGGGCGGTGAAGCTTTCTTT; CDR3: CASSARTGGGEAFF
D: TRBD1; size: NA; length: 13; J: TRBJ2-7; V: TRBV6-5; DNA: TGTGCCAGCAGCCGCGACAGGGGAGACGAGCAGTACTTC; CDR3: CASSRDRGDEQYF
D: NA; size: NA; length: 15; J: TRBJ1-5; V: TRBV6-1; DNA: TGTGCCAGCATGCTAGGGGGGGTTAACAATCAGCCCCAGCATTTT; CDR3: CASMLGGVNNQPQHF
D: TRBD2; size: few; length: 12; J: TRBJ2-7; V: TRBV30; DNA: TGTGCCGGGACTAGCGGATATTACGAGCAGTACTTC; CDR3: CAGTSGYYEQYF
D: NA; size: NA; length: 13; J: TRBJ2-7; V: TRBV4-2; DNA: TGTGCCAGCAGCCAAGATACGGCCTACGAGCAGTACTTC; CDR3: CASSQDTAYEQYF
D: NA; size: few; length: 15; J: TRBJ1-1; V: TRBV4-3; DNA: TGCGCCAGCAGCCAAGAGGACAGATTGAACACTGAAGCTTTCTTT; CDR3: CASSQEDRLNTEAFF
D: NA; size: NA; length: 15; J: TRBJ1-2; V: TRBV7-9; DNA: TGTGCCAGCAGCCCCGAGACAGGACCCGACTATGGCTACACCTTC; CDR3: CASSPETGPDYGYTF
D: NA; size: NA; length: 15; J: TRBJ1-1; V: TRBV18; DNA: TGTGCCAGCTCACCGACAGATTGGGTGAACACTGAAGCTTTCTTT; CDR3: CASSPTDWVNTEAFF
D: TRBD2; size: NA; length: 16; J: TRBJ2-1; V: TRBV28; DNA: TGTGCCAGCAGTTTATTAAGCGGGAGGGCCTCGGATGAGCAGTTCTTC; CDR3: CASSLLSGRASDEQFF
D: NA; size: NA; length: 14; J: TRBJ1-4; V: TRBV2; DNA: TGTGCCAGCAGGACCACAGGGTTTAATGAAAAACTGTTTTTT; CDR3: CASRTTGFNEKLFF
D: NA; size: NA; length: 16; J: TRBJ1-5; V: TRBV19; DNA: TGTGCCAGTAGTCCCAGGACAGAGTATAGCAATCAGCCCCAGCATTTT; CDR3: CASSPRTEYSNQPQHF
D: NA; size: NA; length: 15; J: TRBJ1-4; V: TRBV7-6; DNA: TGTGCCAGCAGCTCGGGACACACAACTAATGAAAAACTGTTTTTT; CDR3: CASSSGHTTNEKLFF
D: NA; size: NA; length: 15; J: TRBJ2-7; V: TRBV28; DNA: TGTGCCAGCAGTGGGGGCGGGCACACCCTCGGCGAGCAGTACTTC; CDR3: CASSGGGHTLGEQYF
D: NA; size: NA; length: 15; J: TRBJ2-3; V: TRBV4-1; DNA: TGCGCCAGCAGCCAAGACCGAGTAGTCACAGATACGCAGTATTTT; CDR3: CASSQDRVVTDTQYF
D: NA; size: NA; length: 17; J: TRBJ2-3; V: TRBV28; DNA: TGTGCCAGCAGTCTTTTCCGAGTAGGGGATAGCACAGATACGCAGTATTTT; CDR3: CASSLFRVGDSTDTQYF
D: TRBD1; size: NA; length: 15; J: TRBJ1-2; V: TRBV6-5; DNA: TGTGCCAGCAGTTACCGTGACAGGGGGACTTATGGCTACACCTTC; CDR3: CASSYRDRGTYGYTF
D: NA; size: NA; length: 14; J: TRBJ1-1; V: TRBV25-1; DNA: TGTGCCAGCAGGAGATACAGGGACAACACTGAAGCTTTCTTT; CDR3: CASRRYRDNTEAFF
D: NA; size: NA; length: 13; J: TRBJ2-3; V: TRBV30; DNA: TGTGCCTGGAGTGTACTAGCCCGTGATACGCAGTATTTT; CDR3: CAWSVLARDTQYF
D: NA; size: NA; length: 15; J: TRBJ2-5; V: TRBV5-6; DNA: TGTGCCAGCAGCTTCTATGACAGGATCGAAGAGACCCAGTACTTC; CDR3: CASSFYDRIEETQYF
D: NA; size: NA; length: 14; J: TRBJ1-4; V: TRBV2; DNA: TGTGCCAGCAGTTCGTCTCTGAGTCGGGAAAAACTGTTTTTT; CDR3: CASSSSLSREKLFF
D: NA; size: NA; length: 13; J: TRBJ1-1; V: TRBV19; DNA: TGTGCCAGTAGCAGACAACTTAACACTGAAGCTTTCTTT; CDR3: CASSRQLNTEAFF
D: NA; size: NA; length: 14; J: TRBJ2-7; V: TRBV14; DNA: TGTGCCAGCAGCCAGGGACATATGGGCTACGAGCAGTACTTC; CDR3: CASSQGHMGYEQYF
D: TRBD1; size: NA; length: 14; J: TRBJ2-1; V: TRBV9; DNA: TGTGCCAGCAGCGCCCGGGACAGCTACAATGAGCAGTTCTTC; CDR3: CASSARDSYNEQFF
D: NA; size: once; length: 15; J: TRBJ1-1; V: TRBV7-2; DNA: TGTGCCAGCAGCTTAGGTTGGGGGCAGAACACTGAAGCTTTCTTT; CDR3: CASSLGWGQNTEAFF
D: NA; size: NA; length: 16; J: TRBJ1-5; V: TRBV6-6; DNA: TGTGCCAGCAGTGGTATGAGGGCTGATAGCAATCAGCCCCAGCATTTT; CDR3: CASSGMRADSNQPQHF
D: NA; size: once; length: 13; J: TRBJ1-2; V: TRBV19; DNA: TGTGCCAGTAAGGGGCAGAATTCTTATGGCTACACCTTC; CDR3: CASKGQNSYGYTF
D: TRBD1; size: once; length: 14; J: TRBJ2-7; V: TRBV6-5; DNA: TGTGCCAGCGGCCGGGACAGGGGGTCCTACGAGCAGTACTTC; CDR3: CASGRDRGSYEQYF
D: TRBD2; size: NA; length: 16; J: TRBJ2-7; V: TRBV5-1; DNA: TGCGCCAGCAGCTTGTTCGCTAGCGGCCCAACCTACGAGCAGTACTTC; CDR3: CASSLFASGPTYEQYF
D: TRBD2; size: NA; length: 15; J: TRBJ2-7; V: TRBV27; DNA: TGTGCCAGCATCGATAGGACTAGCGGCAACTACGAGCAGTACTTC; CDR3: CASIDRTSGNYEQYF
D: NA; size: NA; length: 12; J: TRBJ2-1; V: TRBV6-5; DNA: TGTGCCAGCAGCCAGGGGGGATATGAGCAGTTCTTC; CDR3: CASSQGGYEQFF
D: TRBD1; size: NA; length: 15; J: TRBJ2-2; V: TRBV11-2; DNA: TGTGCCAGCAGCTCGACCGGGACAGGGATCGGGGAGCTGTTTTTT; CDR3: CASSSTGTGIGELFF
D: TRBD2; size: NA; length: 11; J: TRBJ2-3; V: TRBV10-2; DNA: TGCGCCAGCAGGGGGGGGGATACGCAGTATTTT; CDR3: CASRGGDTQYF